Described below is a single T cell receptor (beta chain) sequence and its context. Its matching antigen is unknown. The junction departs from germline at one end; a sequencing error may be responsible. This sample was taken from a study of Graves' ophthalmopathy and Graves' hyperthyroidism. Overall study: Where ophthalmopathy was absent within 18 months of follow-up, hyperthyroidism was stable. Findings and caveats of the study: Blood also harbored most expanded thyroid clonotypes above 0.001 frequency.

Excluded: other autoimmune disease, uncontrolled infection, pregnancy or lactation. Physicians reached a diagnosis by relying on clinical symptoms, serum thyroxine, TRAb, thyroid ultrasound and orbital computed tomography. Transcripts of RNA were the source for amplifying TCR beta CDR3 regions. Second-round multiplex PCR came after a first-round RT-PCR that employed HTBI primers. TCRdb used MiXCR to reprocess the multiplex PCR reads, holding one entry per CDR3 protein. The data show 500,000 to 600,000 distinct CDR3 sequences, under 45% seen once. CDR1 is SGHRS, CDR2 YFSETQ, per germline. CDR3 length: 13 residues.

Material for sequencing was peripheral blood or thyroid tissue (not recorded which). The source of this sequence is an adult man with Graves' hyperthyroidism. The chain links TRBV5-1 to TRBJ2-3; maybe TRBD1 (5 bases). CDR3 region: CASSSDGRGTQYF. Here the CDR3 DNA reads TGTGCCAGCAGCTCCGACGGAAGGGGCACGCAGTATTTT. Full variable domain (outside the CDR3, taken from reference TRBV5-1 and TRBJ2-3): KAGVTQTPRYLIKTRGQQVTLSCSPISGHRSVSWYQQTPGQGLQFLFEYFSETQRNKGNFPGRFSGRQFSNSRSEMNVSTLELGDSALYLCASSSDGRGTQYFGPGTRLTVL.